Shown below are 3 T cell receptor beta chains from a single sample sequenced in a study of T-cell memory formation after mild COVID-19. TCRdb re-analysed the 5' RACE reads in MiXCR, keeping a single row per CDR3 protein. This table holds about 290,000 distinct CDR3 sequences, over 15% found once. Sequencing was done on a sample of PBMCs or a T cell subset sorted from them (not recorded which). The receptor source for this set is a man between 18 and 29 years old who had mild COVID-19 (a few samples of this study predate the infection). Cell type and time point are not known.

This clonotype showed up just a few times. The chain's CDR3 is CASSQDALGGTYNEQFF. DNA of the CDR3: TGCGCCAGCAGCCAAGACGCCTTAGGCGGGACGTACAATGAGCAGTTCTTC. The chain is built from TRBV4-3 and TRBJ2-1; D possibly corresponds to TRBD2 (6 bases). V lost 0 bases and J 4 bases, leaving 16 bases between the germline ends. Germline V gives CDR1 LGHNA, CDR2 YSLEER. The CDR3 length is 17 residues.

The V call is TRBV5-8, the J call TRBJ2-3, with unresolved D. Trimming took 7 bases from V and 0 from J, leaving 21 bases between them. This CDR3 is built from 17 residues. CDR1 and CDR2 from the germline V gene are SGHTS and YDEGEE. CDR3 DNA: TGTGCCAGCTGCGAGGACCGGGTTTTCGAGAGCACAGATACGCAGTATTTT. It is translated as CASCEDRVFESTDTQYF.

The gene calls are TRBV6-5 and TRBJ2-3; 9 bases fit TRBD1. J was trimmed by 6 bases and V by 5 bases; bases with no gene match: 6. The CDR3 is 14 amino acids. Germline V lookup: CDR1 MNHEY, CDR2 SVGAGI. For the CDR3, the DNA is TGTGCCAGCAGTAAGCGACAGGGGGGTGATACGCAGTATTTT. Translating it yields CASSKRQGGDTQYF.